These 15 T cell receptor beta chains were all obtained from the same sample, sequenced in a study of shared clonotypes between healthy human individuals. Libraries were prepared by immunoSEQ multiplex PCR; TCRdb keeps only in-frame clonotypes and omits some of them. The table lists under 850,000 clones, over 60% of them singletons, with under 2% in the top ten. Material: memory CD4+ T cells sorted from blood. Subset: CD45RA-negative fraction. The origin of the receptors is a woman in her twenties or thirties in good health.

The rearrangement uses TRBV7-2 and TRBJ2-7, with 12 bases fitting TRBD2. The CDR3 totals 15 residues. V shed 1 base, J shed 6 bases, and the junction held 4 bases outside the gene matches. The germline V gene has CDR1 SGHTA and CDR2 FQGNSA. The CDR3 sequence is CASSLDLAGGLEQYF. The CDR3 DNA sequence: TGTGCCAGCAGCTTAGATCTAGCGGGAGGGCTCGAGCAGTACTTC.

The rearrangement joins TRBV18 to TRBJ2-1; D gene uncertain. The ends were cut back, 5 bases at V and 4 bases at J, with 18 bases in the middle. The germline CDR1 and CDR2 sequences are KGHSH and LQKENI. The CDR3 is 16 residues long. In DNA, the CDR3 is TGTGCCAGCTCAACGGACGCCTTCCCCCCTTACAATGAGCAGTTCTTC. Translation: CASSTDAFPPYNEQFF.

For the CDR3, the DNA is TGCGCCAGCAGCCGGACTAGCGGGAGGTTACCAGATACGCAGTATTTT. This gives the protein CASSRTSGRLPDTQYF. The V call is TRBV5-1, the J call TRBJ2-3; 14 nucleotides line up with TRBD2. V trimming: 4 bases; J trimming: 4 bases; junction bases outside the gene matches: 5. The CDR3 totals 16 residues. Germline V gene lookup returns CDR1 SGHRS and CDR2 YFSETQ.

The rearrangement links TRBV9 to TRBJ2-5; 7 bases fit TRBD2. Germline V gene data show CDR1 as SGDLS and CDR2 as YYNGEE. J was trimmed by 4 bases and V by 0 bases; bases with no gene match: 18. The CDR3 covers 19 residues. This chain's CDR3 is CASSVGVSSGIRRLETQYF. In nucleotides, the CDR3 is TGTGCCAGCAGCGTAGGGGTTTCTAGCGGTATAAGGAGATTAGAGACCCAGTACTTC.

The gene calls are TRBV2 and TRBJ1-4, with D hard to call. CDR1 and CDR2 (germline): SNHLY, FYNNEI. V was trimmed by 5 bases and J by 3 bases, leaving 7 bases between them. The CDR3 covers 13 residues. The CDR3 loop is CASSYSPNEKLFF. The CDR3 nucleotides read TGTGCCAGCAGTTACAGCCCTAATGAAAAACTGTTTTTT.

V gene TRBV5-6 combines with J gene TRBJ2-3; D is possibly TRBD1 or TRBD2 (5 bases each). This CDR3 region has 14 residues. CDR1 is SGHDT and CDR2 is YYEEEE in the germline V gene. Trimming cost V 4 bases and J 2 bases, with 11 bases left between them. This CDR3 reads CASSLRGLTDTQYF. In DNA form, the CDR3 reads TGTGCCAGCAGCCTCCGGGGCCTCACAGATACGCAGTATTTT. Full variable domain (remainder filled in from reference TRBV5-6 and TRBJ2-3): DAGVTQSPTHLIKTRGQQVTLRCSPKSGHDTVSWYQQALGQGPQFIFQYYEEEERQRGNFPDRFSGHQFPNYSSELNVNALLLGDSALYLCASSLRGLTDTQYFGPGTRLTVL.

This rearrangement joins TRBV11-3 to TRBJ2-3, with 9 bases that match TRBD1. Trimming at V came to 6 bases and at J to 3 bases, leaving 1 base not matched to a gene. The CDR3 loop spans 13 amino acids. Germline CDR1 is SGHNT and CDR2 is YENEEA. The CDR3 region has the DNA TGTGCCAGCAGGGGACAGGGAACAGATACGCAGTATTTT. This sequence encodes CASRGQGTDTQYF. The full variable domain, with the rest looked up from reference TRBV11-3 and TRBJ2-3, is EAGVVQSPRYKIIEKKQPVAFWCNPISGHNTLYWYLQNLGQGPELLIRYENEEAVDDSQLPKDRFSAERLKGVDSTLKIQPAELGDSAVYLCASRGQGTDTQYFGPGTRLTVL.

As concerns this clone: This same CDR3 is encoded by further DNA sequences in the sample. V usage is TRBV5-1 and J usage is TRBJ1-1; unclear D gene. The germline V gene encodes CDR1 SGHRS and CDR2 YFSETQ. This CDR3 comprises 14 residues. V was clipped by 0 bases and J by 0 bases, with 6 bases between them. CDR3 in DNA: TGCGCCAGCAGCTTGGGCAGCCTGAACACTGAAGCTTTCTTT. Translated, it gives CASSLGSLNTEAFF.

The rearrangement links TRBV11-2 to TRBJ2-3, with 7 nucleotides matching TRBD2. J lost 1 base, V lost 0 bases, and 4 bases had no gene match. The CDR3 runs 16 residues. CDR1 and CDR2 (germline): SGHAT, FQNNGV. CDR3 in DNA: TGTGCCAGCAGCTTAGATGGTGGGAGGGGCACAGATACGCAGTATTTT. Its translation: CASSLDGGRGTDTQYF.

This clone has only a few counts. V gene TRBV5-1 combines with J gene TRBJ2-1; 9 bases agree with TRBD2. Germline lookup yields CDR1 SGHRS and CDR2 YFSETQ. This CDR3 region has 17 residues. V lost 0 bases, J lost 3 bases, and 7 bases stayed unmatched. The DNA of the CDR3 is TGCGCCAGCAGCTTGGCAGCGGGAGGCACCAACTACAATGAGCAGTTCTTC. The encoded protein is CASSLAAGGTNYNEQFF.

The rearrangement uses TRBV25-1 and TRBJ2-2; the D is unclear. The CDR3 has 14 residues. Germline values: CDR1 MGHDK, CDR2 SYGVNS. V lost 5 bases and J lost 3, with 10 bases in between. The CDR3: CASSQQSDTGELFF. DNA for the CDR3: TGTGCCAGCAGTCAGCAAAGCGACACCGGGGAGCTGTTTTTT. Drawing the rest from reference TRBV25-1 and TRBJ2-2, the complete variable domain is EADIYQTPRYLVIGTGKKITLECSQTMGHDKMYWYQQDPGMELHLIHYSYGVNSTEKGDLSSESTVSRIRTEHFPLTLESARPSHTSQYLCASSQQSDTGELFFGEGSRLTVL.

The chain carries TRBV5-6 and TRBJ1-2; D is unresolved. CDR1 and CDR2 (germline): SGHDT, YYEEEE. The CDR3 runs to 14 residues. V gave up 2 bases and J gave up 4 bases, with 12 bases separating them. The chain's CDR3 is CASSFYDGIYGYTF. CDR3 DNA: TGTGCCAGCAGCTTTTACGACGGGATCTATGGCTACACCTTC.

V is TRBV6-1 and J is TRBJ1-5; 7 bases line up with TRBD1. Germline V gives CDR1 MNHNS, CDR2 SASEGT. V shed 8 bases and J 6 bases; nucleotides not matched to a gene: 7. The CDR3 consists of 13 residues. In DNA, the CDR3 is TGTGCCAGCCTAGGGGGCGAAATTCAGCCCCAGCATTTT. Its translation is CASLGGEIQPQHF.

The chain combines TRBV5-4 with TRBJ1-1; D ambiguous. Deletions cut 4 bases from V and 3 bases from J, with 10 bases between. From germline, CDR1 is SGHNT and CDR2 YYREEE (reference sequence). The CDR3 sequence is 13 residues long. The CDR3 DNA sequence: TGTGCCAGCAGCCCCGCTCGGGACACTGAAGCTTTCTTT. Protein: CASSPARDTEAFF.

The DNA of the CDR3 is TGTGCCAGCAGTTTTTATTCGTTAGCGGGATCCCGAAATGAGCAGTTCTTC. Translated, it gives CASSFYSLAGSRNEQFF. The chain joins TRBV28 to TRBJ2-1, with 8 bases matching TRBD2. Trimming at V came to 3 bases and at J to 7 bases, leaving 14 bases not matched to a gene. CDR1 is MDHEN, CDR2 SYDVKM, per germline. The CDR3 has 17 amino acids.